The T cell receptor (beta chain) described here comes from a study of a mutant IDH1 vaccine in newly diagnosed glioma. Study-level information: The earlier regimen, radiotherapy, temozolomide, or both, was most often both.

The method was immunoSEQ multiplex PCR; TCRdb's version includes in-frame clones alone and lacks a portion of them. The table records about 54,000 clones, around four fifths of them present only once. Stated time point: week 35, safety follow-up. What each vaccine dose contained was 300 ug of mutant IDH1 20-mer peptide, accompanied by topical imiquimod. Vaccination of patients was performed eight times, in weeks 1, 3, 5, 7, 11, 15, 19 and 23. A remark on this clone: What it recognizes is unknown.

V lost 0 bases, J lost 8 bases, and 6 bases stayed unmatched. Germline V gives CDR1 MGHRA, CDR2 YSYEKL. The CDR3 spans 15 residues. The sample consisted of PBMCs, taken from a glioma patient whose treatment included an IDH1 peptide vaccine. The chain uses TRBV4-1 and TRBJ1-4, with 7 bases identical to TRBD1. The receptor was isolated from a woman under 30 with glioma. The CDR3 spells CASSQEQGRDEKLFF. The CDR3, as DNA: TGCGCCAGCAGCCAAGAACAGGGGCGGGACGAAAAACTGTTTTTT.